This is a list of T cell receptor beta chains from one sample in a study of T cell responses to AZD1222 COVID-19 vaccine. Data came from immunoSEQ multiplex PCR; TCRdb stores just in-frame clones and leaves some out. The data contain tens of thousands of clones, approximately 86% of them seen just once; the ten biggest clones take up 5.5% to 7%. The sequences come from peripheral blood, collected on day 0 of AZD1222 vaccination. The receptors shown here come from an adult in good health. Each CDR3 is given with its conserved first and last residue.

cdr3_length	v_call	j_call	cdr3_aa
13	TRBV6-5	TRBJ1-1	CASSQSEATEAFF
14	TRBV7-2	TRBJ2-2	CASSPTTNTGELFF
13	TRBV29-1	TRBJ1-3	CSGRGSYGNTIYF
13	TRBV7-2	TRBJ1-5	CASSLATDQPQHF
16	TRBV4-2	TRBJ1-1	CASSHPGQGSNTEAFF
18	TRBV5-4	TRBJ2-5	CASSLVGLGFGQQETQYF
13	TRBV6-5	TRBJ2-2	CASSSSPTGELFF
15	TRBV24-1	TRBJ1-2	CATSDSATGSYGYTF
15	TRBV5-1	TRBJ2-2	CASSAGTANTGELFF
16	TRBV29-1	TRBJ1-2	CSVEPPGGREGYGYTF
13	TRBV30	TRBJ1-2	CAWRSLDDYGYTF
14	TRBV6-6	TRBJ2-3	CASIMALATDTQYF
17	TRBV18	TRBJ1-4	CASSPPRVDATNEKLFF
17	TRBV10-3	TRBJ2-1	CAISETSGQSSYNEQFF
15	TRBV5-6	TRBJ1-1	CASSSQGEVHTEAFF
14	TRBV5-1	TRBJ1-5	CASSLGQGGQPQHF
14	TRBV6-5	TRBJ1-4	CASRGPGIREKLFF
13	TRBV6-5	TRBJ2-5	CASSYGYQETQYF
14	TRBV5-1	TRBJ1-2	CASSSGTANYGYTF
14	TRBV6-5	TRBJ1-4	CASRPDATNEKLFF
13	TRBV9	TRBJ2-7	CASSSDRGREQYF
15	TRBV7-2	TRBJ1-3	CASSGSRQPGNTIYF
13	TRBV11-2	TRBJ1-5	CASSLDWGGPQHF
10	TRBV13	TRBJ1-2	CASIRRGYTF
15	TRBV19	TRBJ2-7	CASSMTVLMGYEQYF
13	TRBV18	TRBJ2-1	CASSPMSANEQFF
12	TRBV19	TRBJ2-7	CASSIQGGEQYF
15	TRBV19	TRBJ1-2	CATTGQETFAFGYTF
14	TRBV3-1/TRBV3-2	TRBJ1-3	CASSQWTDGNTIYF